The TCR beta chain under discussion was sequenced for a study of cytomegalovirus exposure and HLA in healthy donors. Study results and limitations: A later analysis by the authors found several of the most significant clusters apparently linked to common viral pathogens. In an earlier analysis, productive rearrangement rates for most beta V segments clustered near 87% or 30%. The records held CMV serostatus as the only immune exposure information.

Germline V lookup: CDR1 MNHEY, CDR2 SMNVEV (reference sequence). The V and J ends lost 6 bases and 1 base, in that order; junction bases with no gene match: 7. The length of the CDR3 is 15 residues. Primers for the PCR totalled 60 Vbeta and 13 Jbeta. The repertoire was sequenced with immunoSEQ multiplex PCR; TCRdb's copy has only in-frame clones and lacks some. Across more than 90,000 clones, the top ten clones capture approximately 6.2% of the sample. Concerning this clone itself: Its antigen remains unidentified.

The sample consisted of PBMCs. The receptor comes from a man aged 35-49 years in good health and CMV-seropositive. The chain carries TRBV27 and TRBJ2-3; 7 nucleotides line up with TRBD2. CDR3 in amino acids: CASRGGYGGTDTQYF. The CDR3 DNA is TGTGCCAGCAGGGGAGGGTACGGGGGCACAGATACGCAGTATTTT.